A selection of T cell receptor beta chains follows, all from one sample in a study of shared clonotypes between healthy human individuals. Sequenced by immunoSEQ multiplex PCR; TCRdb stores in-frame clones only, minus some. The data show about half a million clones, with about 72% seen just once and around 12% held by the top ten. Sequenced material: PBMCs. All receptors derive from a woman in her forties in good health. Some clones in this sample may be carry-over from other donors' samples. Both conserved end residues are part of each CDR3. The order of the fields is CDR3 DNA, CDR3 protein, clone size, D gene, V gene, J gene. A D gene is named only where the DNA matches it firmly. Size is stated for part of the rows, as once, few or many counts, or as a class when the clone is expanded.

TGTGCCTGGAGCCTCCGGGTCTGGGCTGAATCCTACGAGCAGTACTTC	CAWSLRVWAESYEQYF	.	.	TRBV30	TRBJ2-7
TGCGCCAGCAGTGATTCATTGCTCGGGACCCAGTACTTC	CASSDSLLGTQYF	.	.	TRBV10-1	TRBJ2-5
TGTGCCAGTAGTATAGAGCCCAGGCTAGGGTATGGCTACACCTTC	CASSIEPRLGYGYTF	many	.	TRBV19	TRBJ1-2
TGTGCCTGGAGTATGGGGGGCCGGACAAAACTGTTTTTT	CAWSMGGRTKLFF	.	.	TRBV30	TRBJ1-4
TGCGCCAGCAAATCGACGGGAGACTCTGGGGCTTTCTTT	CASKSTGDSGAFF	.	.	TRBV10-2	TRBJ1-1
TGTGCCAGCAGCTCTTGGGGAATTCCATCCAATGAGCAGTTCTTC	CASSSWGIPSNEQFF	.	.	TRBV5-4	TRBJ2-1
TGTGCCAGCAGTGCCGGGACAGGAGATCAGCCCCAGCATTTT	CASSAGTGDQPQHF	few	TRBD1	TRBV9	TRBJ1-5
TGTGCCAGCAGCTTAGGGGGCGGGAGGCAGTACGAGCAGTACTTC	CASSLGGGRQYEQYF	.	TRBD2	TRBV7-2	TRBJ2-7
TGTGCCAGCAGCGTAGACGGGGGGGGACTTCCCGACGAGCAGTACTTC	CASSVDGGGLPDEQYF	.	TRBD2	TRBV9	TRBJ2-7
TGTGCCAGCAGCCAAGACGCCGGGGAGCTGTTTTTT	CASSQDAGELFF	.	.	TRBV4-2	TRBJ2-2
TGTGCCACCACTCCGGGACAGTTAACCCGGAACACCATATATTTT	CATTPGQLTRNTIYF	once	TRBD1	TRBV19	TRBJ1-3
TGTGCCAGCAGACCCGGACACCGTACCTACGAGCAGTACTTC	CASRPGHRTYEQYF	.	.	TRBV6-5	TRBJ2-7
TGCGCCAGCAGCTTCGGGAATTCGCCTCCTACTTTGAACACTGAAGCTTTCTTT	CASSFGNSPPTLNTEAFF	.	.	TRBV5-1	TRBJ1-1
TGTGCCAGCAGCGGCTGGGGGCTCACAGATACGCAGTATTTT	CASSGWGLTDTQYF	.	.	TRBV27	TRBJ2-3
TGTGCCAGCAGCTTGACCGGGGGTGGCTACAATGAGCAGTTCTTC	CASSLTGGGYNEQFF	.	.	TRBV5-4	TRBJ2-1
TGTGCCAGCAGCACTCGATCCGGGACAGGGGTTCCCAACGAGCAGTACTTC	CASSTRSGTGVPNEQYF	.	TRBD1	TRBV7-6	TRBJ2-7
TGTGCCTGGAGCGCAAGGGGGCGTCCCGGAAACACCATATATTTT	CAWSARGRPGNTIYF	few	TRBD1	TRBV30	TRBJ1-3
TGTGCCTGGAGTCGCGGGATGAGCTCCTACAATGAGCAGTTCTTC	CAWSRGMSSYNEQFF	.	.	TRBV30	TRBJ2-1
TGCGCCAGCAGCCAAGGTGAGGCAGTCTATGTATCTGGCTACACCTTC	CASSQGEAVYVSGYTF	.	.	TRBV4-1	TRBJ1-2
TGTGCCAGCAGCTCGGGACTAGCGGGAATCGATGAGCAGTTCTTC	CASSSGLAGIDEQFF	once	TRBD2	TRBV6-5	TRBJ2-1
TGTGCCAGTACCCCTCGAACCGGGGCAGATACGCAGTATTTT	CASTPRTGADTQYF	.	.	TRBV19	TRBJ2-3
TGTGCCAGCAGCGTAGGAGGAATCGGGGGAACCTACAATGAGCAGTTCTTC	CASSVGGIGGTYNEQFF	.	.	TRBV9	TRBJ2-1
TGTGCCAGCAGCTTGTGGCAGGGGTTGGCCTACGAGCAGTACTTC	CASSLWQGLAYEQYF	.	.	TRBV5-8	TRBJ2-7
TGTGCCAGCAGATACCAACAGGGTCACACGGATGGCTACACCTTC	CASRYQQGHTDGYTF	.	.	TRBV27	TRBJ1-2
TGTGCCCAACTTAGCGGGAGTGGGGTTGGTGAGCAGTTCTTC	CAQLSGSGVGEQFF	.	TRBD2	TRBV30	TRBJ2-1
TGTGCCAGCAGCTTAACAGGGGGAGGGAACACCATATATTTT	CASSLTGGGNTIYF	few	TRBD1	TRBV7-2	TRBJ1-3
TGTGCCAGCAGTTACGCCGTAGCGGGGGACACCGGGGAGCTGTTTTTT	CASSYAVAGDTGELFF	.	TRBD2	TRBV6-5	TRBJ2-2
TGTGCCAGCAGCCCGGGGGCTGGGGCCCTCAATCAGCCCCAGCATTTT	CASSPGAGALNQPQHF	.	.	TRBV11-2	TRBJ1-5
TGTGCCTGCCGATACCGGGGGCTAGCTTCTTCTCAAGAGACCCAGTACTTC	CACRYRGLASSQETQYF	.	.	TRBV30	TRBJ2-5
TGTGCCAGCAGTGGGGGGGCGGGTCAGCCCCAGCATTTT	CASSGGAGQPQHF	few	.	TRBV28	TRBJ1-5
TGCGCCAGCAGCCAAGGGCAGCGGGATCTGCTCTACAATGAGCAGTTCTTC	CASSQGQRDLLYNEQFF	.	TRBD2	TRBV4-1	TRBJ2-1
TGTGCCAGCAGCCCCAGCACTGGGGAGGGGAGATACAATGAGCAGTTCTTC	CASSPSTGEGRYNEQFF	few	TRBD2	TRBV4-2	TRBJ2-1
TGTGCCAGCAGTACAAGTAGGGCCAACGTCCTGACTTTC	CASSTSRANVLTF	.	.	TRBV7-9	TRBJ2-6
TGTGCCAGCAGCTCGGGACGGAACTCTGGGGCCAACGTCCTGACTTTC	CASSSGRNSGANVLTF	.	.	TRBV5-4	TRBJ2-6
TGTGCCAGCTCACCATGGCCAGGGGCTGGAAACACCATATATTTT	CASSPWPGAGNTIYF	.	.	TRBV18	TRBJ1-3
TGTGCCAGCAGCTTAGGGGGGAGGGCCTCGTACGAGCAGTACTTC	CASSLGGRASYEQYF	.	TRBD2	TRBV7-2	TRBJ2-7
TGTGCCAGCAGCTCCACCGACAGCGCAACTGAAGCTTTCTTT	CASSSTDSATEAFF	.	.	TRBV28	TRBJ1-1
TGTGCCAGCAGCGGCCGGTGGAGCGGGAGGTACGAGCAGTACTTC	CASSGRWSGRYEQYF	.	TRBD2	TRBV9	TRBJ2-7
TGTGCCAGCAGTGAAGGCAGGGGGCGGATCTATGGCTACACCTTC	CASSEGRGRIYGYTF	.	TRBD1	TRBV6-1	TRBJ1-2
TGTGCCAGTGCCGAACAAGAGACCCAGTACTTC	CASAEQETQYF	.	.	TRBV7-3	TRBJ2-5
TGTGCCAGCAGTGAAGTCGGACAGGAATCCTACGAGCAGTACTTC	CASSEVGQESYEQYF	.	TRBD1	TRBV6-1	TRBJ2-7
TGTGCCAGCAGCTTCCGAGGGGGCTACGAGCAGTACTTC	CASSFRGGYEQYF	once	.	TRBV7-2	TRBJ2-7
TGTGCCAGCAGTACGGACGGGACGGAGTTCTCCTACGAGCAGTACTTC	CASSTDGTEFSYEQYF	.	.	TRBV27	TRBJ2-7
TGTGCCACGGGCAGCCTGGTCGGGGAGCTGTTTTTT	CATGSLVGELFF	.	.	TRBV7-9	TRBJ2-2
TGTGCCAGCAGTCCCCTAGCGGGAGGGCTCTCCTACGAGCAGTACTTC	CASSPLAGGLSYEQYF	.	TRBD2	TRBV27	TRBJ2-7
TGCGCCAGCAGCTTGGGACAAGGTGAAGCTTTCTTT	CASSLGQGEAFF	.	.	TRBV5-1	TRBJ1-1
TGTGCCAGCGGCCTGCCCCCGGGAGGGGGGGCCGGCGAAAAACTGTTTTTT	CASGLPPGGGAGEKLFF	.	.	TRBV27	TRBJ1-4
TGTGCCAGCAGCCGCTTGGGGGACACTCAAGAGACCCAGTACTTC	CASSRLGDTQETQYF	once	.	TRBV7-9	TRBJ2-5
TGTGCCAGCAGTCCCTCCCAGGGCTACAATGAGCAGTTCTTC	CASSPSQGYNEQFF	.	.	TRBV28	TRBJ2-1
TGTGCCAACCGCTTGGACCAGCGGGTGTCACCCCTCCACTTT	CANRLDQRVSPLHF	.	.	TRBV2	TRBJ1-6
TGTGCCAGCAGTGACCTAGCGGGGGTCTCCTACGAGCAGTACTTC	CASSDLAGVSYEQYF	.	TRBD2	TRBV2	TRBJ2-7
TGCGCCAGCTCGACCGGGCAGGGTTACGAGCAGTACTTC	CASSTGQGYEQYF	.	.	TRBV5-1	TRBJ2-7
TGTGCCAGCAGCCCAGGGGGGGGTCTAGCGGCCACCGGGGAGCTGTTTTTT	CASSPGGGLAATGELFF	few	.	TRBV7-9	TRBJ2-2